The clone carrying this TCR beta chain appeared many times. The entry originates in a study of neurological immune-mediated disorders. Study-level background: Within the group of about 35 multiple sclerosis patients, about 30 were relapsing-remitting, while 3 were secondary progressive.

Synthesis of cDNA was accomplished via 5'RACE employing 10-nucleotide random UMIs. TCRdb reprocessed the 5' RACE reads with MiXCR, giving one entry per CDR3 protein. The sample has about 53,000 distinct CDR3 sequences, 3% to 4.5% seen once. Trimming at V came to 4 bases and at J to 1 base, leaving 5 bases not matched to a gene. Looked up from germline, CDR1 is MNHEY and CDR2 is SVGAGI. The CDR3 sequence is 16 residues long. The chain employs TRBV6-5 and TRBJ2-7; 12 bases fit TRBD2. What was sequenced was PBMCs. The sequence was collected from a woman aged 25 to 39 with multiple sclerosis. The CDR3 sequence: CASSLTSGGLSYEQYF. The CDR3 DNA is TGTGCCAGCAGTTTGACTAGCGGGGGTCTATCCTACGAGCAGTACTTC.